The 24 T cell receptor beta chains reported below all come from one sample, sequenced in a study of T cell responses to AZD1222 COVID-19 vaccine. Clones were read by immunoSEQ multiplex PCR, and TCRdb kept only the in-frame ones, dropping some. The profile shows approximately 110,000 clones, 70% to 90% of them singletons. This specimen consisted of peripheral blood, obtained on day 0 of AZD1222 vaccination. The receptors stem from an adult in good health.

Only a few counts were recorded for this clone. The J gene is TRBJ1-1, the V gene TRBV28; D not certain. Germline loops: CDR1 MDHEN, CDR2 SYDVKM. This CDR3 spans 12 amino acids. The V end lost 5 bases, the J end lost 1 base, and 5 bases lay between the germline ends. The chain's CDR3 is CASSTGNTEAFF. Written as DNA, the CDR3 is TGTGCCAGCAGTACCGGGAACACTGAAGCTTTCTTT.

The rearrangement joins TRBV2 to TRBJ2-7; 7 bases align to TRBD1. Unmatched junction bases numbered 9, after V lost 4 bases and J lost 3 bases. Germline V gene data show CDR1 as SNHLY and CDR2 as FYNNEI. This CDR3 contains 15 residues. The CDR3 reads CASSGQGSSLYEQYF. The CDR3 region has the DNA TGTGCCAGCAGTGGACAGGGATCCTCTCTCTACGAGCAGTACTTC.

This clone was observed once. The genes are TRBV5-6 and TRBJ2-3, with TRBD2 matching 8 bases. Trimming at V came to 10 bases and at J to 5 bases, leaving 9 bases not matched to a gene. The CDR3 spans 13 residues. Germline loops: CDR1 SGHDT, CDR2 YYEEEE. The CDR3 DNA reads as TGTGCCGCACAGAGAGCGGGGGTAGATACGCAGTATTTT. It yields the protein CAAQRAGVDTQYF.

The chain uses TRBV5-4 and TRBJ2-3; 11 nucleotides align to TRBD2. The germline V gene has CDR1 SGHNT and CDR2 YYREEE (reference sequence). V trimming: 4 bases; J trimming: 6 bases; junction bases outside the gene matches: 10. CDR3 length equals 16 residues. CDR3 amino acids: CASSLPSSGGLDTQYF. CDR3 bases: TGTGCCAGCAGCCTACCTTCTAGCGGGGGGCTGGATACGCAGTATTTT.

The V gene is TRBV7-2, the J gene TRBJ1-2; TRBD1 might be the D (5 bases). Germline V gene lookup returns CDR1 SGHTA and CDR2 FQGNSA. This CDR3 region has 14 residues. Between the trimmed V and J ends, which lost 5 bases and 8 bases, there was a span of 18 bases. The CDR3 coding sequence is TGTGCCAGCAGCACTCCCGGGGGATTTTGGGGCTACACCTTC. Its translation is CASSTPGGFWGYTF.

In this sample, this clone turned up once. In DNA form, the CDR3 reads TGTGCCAGCAGCTCGGGACAGACCACAGATACGCAGTATTTT. Its translation is CASSSGQTTDTQYF. The chain couples TRBV5-8 to TRBJ2-3; 7 bases line up with TRBD1. The CDR3 totals 14 residues. Germline CDR1 reads SGHTS; CDR2 reads YDEGEE. The ends lost 3 bases at V and 2 bases at J; junction bases unmatched: 3.

The gene calls are TRBV6-5 and TRBJ1-1, with 7 bases fitting TRBD1. This CDR3 region has 13 residues. J was trimmed by 1 base and V by 6 bases; bases with no gene match: 2. Germline V CDR1 and CDR2: MNHEY, SVGAGI. The CDR3 reads CASSDRENTEAFF. CDR3 nucleotides: TGTGCCAGCAGCGACAGGGAGAACACTGAAGCTTTCTTT.

CDR3 in amino acids: CASTLQGQGSETQYF. DNA of the CDR3: TGTGCTAGTACCCTTCAGGGACAGGGGTCAGAGACCCAGTACTTC. The chain employs TRBV12-5 and TRBJ2-5; 10 bases align to TRBD1. Germline V gene lookup returns CDR1 LGHNT and CDR2 FRNRAP. The V and J ends lost 8 bases and 4 bases, in that order; junction bases with no gene match: 10. The CDR3 is 15 amino acids.

The V gene is TRBV6-1, the J gene TRBJ2-7; D is unclear. Germline CDR1 reads MNHNS; CDR2 reads SASEGT. V lost 2 bases to trimming and J lost 2 bases, with 10 bases between them. The CDR3 is 14 amino acids. The CDR3 coding sequence is TGTGCCAGCAGTGAATGGGCGGTTACCTACGAGCAGTACTTC. As protein: CASSEWAVTYEQYF.

The rearrangement uses TRBV19 and TRBJ2-7; 7 positions agree with TRBD2. CDR3 length equals 14 residues. CDR1 is LNHDA and CDR2 is SQIVND in the germline V gene (reference sequence). Unmatched junction bases numbered 7, after V lost 5 bases and J lost 3 bases. CDR3 loop: CASSWGTNFYEQYF. CDR3 DNA: TGTGCCAGTAGTTGGGGGACTAACTTCTACGAGCAGTACTTC. The whole variable domain, filled in from reference TRBV19 and TRBJ2-7, reads DGGITQSPKYLFRKEGQNVTLSCEQNLNHDAMYWYRQDPGQGLRLIYYSQIVNDFQKGDIAEGYSVSREKKESFPLTVTSAQKNPTAFYLCASSWGTNFYEQYFGPGTRLTVT.

CDR3 DNA sequence: TGTGCCAGCAGAAGAGCGGGGGGCCACTACAATGAGCAGTTCTTC. Translation gives CASRRAGGHYNEQFF. This chain joins TRBV11-2 and TRBJ2-1; 9 bases align to TRBD2. The CDR3 has 15 amino acids. Germline-derived CDR1 and CDR2 are SGHAT and FQNNGV. V was clipped by 6 bases and J by 3 bases; unmatched bases: 6.

CDR3 amino acids: CASSSQTGRGETQYF. CDR3 DNA: TGTGCCAGCAGTTCCCAGACAGGGAGGGGGGAGACCCAGTACTTC. The chain links TRBV28 to TRBJ2-5, with D possibly called TRBD1 or TRBD2 (7 bases each). The CDR3 runs 15 residues. Between the trimmed V and J ends, which lost 4 bases and 5 bases, there was a span of 17 bases. Germline CDR1 is MDHEN and CDR2 is SYDVKM. Variable domain in full (rest from reference TRBV28 and TRBJ2-5): DVKVTQSSRYLVKRTGEKVFLECVQDMDHENMFWYRQDPGLGLRLIYFSYDVKMKEKGDIPEGYSVSREKKERFSLILESASTNQTSMYLCASSSQTGRGETQYFGPGTRLLVL.

The V gene is TRBV5-5, the J gene TRBJ1-6; D call uncertain. The CDR3 covers 15 residues. Looked up from germline, CDR1 is SGHKS and CDR2 is YYEKEE (reference sequence). V gave up 2 bases and J gave up 5 bases, with 11 bases separating them. The CDR3 region is CASSLIRRDNSPLHF. The CDR3 DNA is TGTGCCAGCAGCTTAATAAGGCGGGATAATTCACCCCTCCACTTT.

The CDR3 reads CASGPTGGAYEQYF. CDR3 sequence (DNA): TGTGCCAGTGGCCCCACAGGTGGGGCCTACGAGCAGTACTTC. The chain combines TRBV19 with TRBJ2-7; D might be TRBD1 (5 bases). With 8 bases removed from V and 2 bases from J, the gap between germline ends came to 16 bases. CDR3 length: 14 residues. Germline CDR1 is LNHDA and CDR2 is SQIVND (reference sequence).

This chain uses TRBV4-1 with TRBJ1-1, with D possibly TRBD1 on 6 matching bases. CDR3 length: 14 residues. Germline V gives CDR1 MGHRA, CDR2 YSYEKL. Between the trimmed V and J ends, which lost 3 bases and 1 base, there was a span of 9 bases. The CDR3 sequence is CASSHQTGNTEAFF. DNA for the CDR3: TGCGCCAGCAGCCATCAGACAGGGAACACTGAAGCTTTCTTT.

The V and J genes are TRBV7-9 and TRBJ1-1; D is ambiguous. Germline V lookup: CDR1 SEHNR, CDR2 FQNEAQ (reference sequence). CDR3 length equals 13 residues. V lost 2 bases to trimming and J lost 0 bases, with 4 bases between them. The CDR3 DNA follows: TGTGCCAGCAGCTTAAGTCTGAACACTGAAGCTTTCTTT. Its protein product is CASSLSLNTEAFF.

The gene calls are TRBV6-5 and TRBJ1-5, with 10 bases lining up with TRBD1. The length of the CDR3 is 14 residues. The V segment lost 6 bases and the J segment 6 bases; nucleotides outside the gene matches: 5. The germline CDR1 and CDR2 sequences are MNHEY and SVGAGI. The chain's CDR3 is CASSDRGLVQPQHF. Here the CDR3 DNA reads TGTGCCAGCAGCGACAGGGGGCTGGTTCAGCCCCAGCATTTT.

The chain couples TRBV2 to TRBJ2-2; D call uncertain. CDR3 length equals 14 residues. In germline, CDR1 is SNHLY, CDR2 FYNNEI. Between the trimmed V and J ends, which lost 6 bases and 5 bases, there was a span of 13 bases. CDR3 in DNA: TGTGCCAGCAGCGCCTGGCGAGAAACCGGGGAGCTGTTTTTT. Translation: CASSAWRETGELFF.

This chain connects TRBV27 to TRBJ2-1; 7 bases map to TRBD1. CDR1 is MNHEY and CDR2 is SMNVEV in the germline V gene (reference sequence). The length of the CDR3 is 14 residues. Unmatched junction bases numbered 8, after V lost 7 bases and J lost 5 bases. The CDR3 region has the DNA TGTGCCAGCAAGGGGGACAGACCGCACAATGAGCAGTTCTTC. Encoded protein: CASKGDRPHNEQFF.

The chain couples TRBV11-2 to TRBJ1-2, with a possible D match to TRBD1 (5 bases). V lost 5 bases, J lost 1 base, and 11 bases lay in between. The CDR3 loop spans 14 amino acids. Germline loops: CDR1 SGHAT, CDR2 FQNNGV. The CDR3 DNA reads TGTGCCAGCAGCCCATCGGGGCTTAACTATGGCTACACCTTC. Translated: CASSPSGLNYGYTF.

This chain links TRBV11-2 with TRBJ2-3, with D possibly being TRBD1 or TRBD2 (7 bases each). Trimming removed 5 bases at V and 8 bases at J, with 20 bases between. This CDR3 comprises 15 residues. CDR1 and CDR2 from the germline V gene are SGHAT and FQNNGV. The CDR3 nucleotides read TGTGCCAGCAGCATCCAAGTCCAGGGGGAGGGTACGCAGTATTTT. Protein sequence: CASSIQVQGEGTQYF.

The V call is TRBV4-3, the J call TRBJ1-3, with TRBD1 identical over 9 bases. CDR1 LGHNA and CDR2 YSLEER come from the germline V gene. Trimming took 0 bases from V and 2 from J; bases not matched to a gene: 5. This CDR3 comprises 17 residues. The CDR3 loop reads CASSQDLWTGAGNTIYF. CDR3 coding DNA: TGCGCCAGCAGCCAAGATCTCTGGACAGGGGCTGGAAACACCATATATTTT.

This chain connects TRBV3-1 (or the pseudogene TRBV3-2) to TRBJ1-5, with D uncertain. V dropped 1 base and J dropped 1 base, with 11 bases sitting between them. This CDR3 has 16 amino acids. The germline V gene encodes CDR1 LGHDT and CDR2 YNNKEL (reference sequence). CDR3 sequence reads: CASSQGSGPSNQPQHF. The CDR3 nucleotides are TGTGCCAGCAGCCAAGGTTCAGGCCCCAGCAATCAGCCCCAGCATTTT.

The chain uses TRBV3-1 (or the pseudogene TRBV3-2) and TRBJ2-2; tentatively, D is TRBD2 (6 bases). V dropped 2 bases and J dropped 5 bases, with 12 bases sitting between them. This CDR3 region has 15 residues. Germline CDR1 and CDR2: LGHDT and YNNKEL (reference sequence). The CDR3 reads CASSQSGLPTGELFF. The CDR3 DNA follows: TGTGCCAGCAGCCAAAGCGGACTACCAACCGGGGAGCTGTTTTTT.